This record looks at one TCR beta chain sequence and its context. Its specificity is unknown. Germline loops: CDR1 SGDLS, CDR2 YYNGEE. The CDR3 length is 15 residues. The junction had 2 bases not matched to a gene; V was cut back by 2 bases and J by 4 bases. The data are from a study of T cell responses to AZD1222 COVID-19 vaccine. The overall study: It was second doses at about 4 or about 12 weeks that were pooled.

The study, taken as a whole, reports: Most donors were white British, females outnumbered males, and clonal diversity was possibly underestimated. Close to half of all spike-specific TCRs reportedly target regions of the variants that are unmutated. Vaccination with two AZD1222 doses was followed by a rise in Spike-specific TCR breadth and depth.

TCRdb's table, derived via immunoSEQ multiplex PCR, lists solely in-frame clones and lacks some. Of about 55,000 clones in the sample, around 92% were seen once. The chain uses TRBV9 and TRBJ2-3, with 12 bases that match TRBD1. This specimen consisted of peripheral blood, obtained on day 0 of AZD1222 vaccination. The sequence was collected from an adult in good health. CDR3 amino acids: CASSVGQGASDTQYF. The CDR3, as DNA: TGTGCCAGCAGCGTGGGACAGGGGGCATCAGATACGCAGTATTTT.